This TCR beta chain was captured by sequencing in a study of beta chain features in type 1 diabetes. Study-wide results and caveats: Type 1 diabetes patients showed a moderate but significant shortening of TCRB CDR3s in all four CD4+ subsets.

The study reverse transcribed the entire isolated RNA, so it sequenced expressed TCRB transcripts. TCRdb's table, derived via immunoSEQ multiplex PCR, lists solely in-frame clones and lacks some. The table records roughly 700,000 clones, roughly an eighth of them present only once. V lost 1 base and J lost 4, with 10 bases in between. This CDR3 has 14 residues. Germline lookup yields CDR1 SGHDN and CDR2 FVKESK. Comment on this clone: Its matching antigen is unknown.

Sequenced material: naive CD4+ T cells from blood. This sequence was found in a man between 18 and 35 years old with type 1 diabetes. This rearrangement joins TRBV14 to TRBJ1-2; D not certain. The CDR3 nucleotides read TGTGCCAGCAGCCAAGGCGGCACCGGCTATGGCTACACCTTC. Translated: CASSQGGTGYGYTF.